This entry concerns a single T cell receptor (beta chain). What it binds is not known. This entry belongs to a study of Ad26.COV2.S vaccination and SARS-CoV-2 variants. Regarding the study as a whole: Vaccine recipients showed a spike-specific TCR breadth that was higher than in placebo recipients.

Specified treatment: about 20 received Ad26.COV2.S at low or high dose, single or two shots; roughly five received placebo; per-sample allocation not given. The investigators took samples on day 63 after the first vaccine or placebo injection. The CDR3 contains 16 residues. Germline V gene sequence: CDR1 DFQATT, CDR2 SNEGSKA (reference sequence). Trimming took 3 bases from V and 1 from J, leaving 18 bases between them. The table came from immunoSEQ multiplex PCR; TCRdb's copy has only in-frame clones and leaves some out. The data show 440,000 or so clones, 92% seen once. The receptor comes from a person between 18 and 65 years old who received the Ad26.COV2.S COVID-19 vaccine or a placebo. This specimen was peripheral blood, taken in a trial of Ad26.COV2.S vaccine versus placebo. The chain joins TRBV20-1 to TRBJ1-1; D unresolved. The chain's CDR3 is CSASARPREGNTEAFF. In nucleotides, the CDR3 is TGCAGTGCTAGTGCGAGACCCCGGGAGGGGAACACTGAAGCTTTCTTT.